These 21 T cell receptor beta chains originate from one sample sequenced in a study of blood T cell repertoires in COVID-19. Produced via immunoSEQ multiplex PCR; TCRdb's table is partial and in-frame only. The top ten clones hold roughly 13% of a sample with roughly 440,000 clones, 88% of them seen once. The specimen sequenced was peripheral blood. The receptors stem from a woman in her forties or fifties with COVID-19, enrolled during active disease.

The gene calls are TRBV6-5 and TRBJ1-6; tentatively, D is TRBD1 (6 bases). Per the germline V gene, CDR1 is MNHEY and CDR2 is SVGAGI. V gave up 4 bases and J gave up 7 bases, with 17 bases separating them. The CDR3 runs to 16 residues. The CDR3 reads CASSSAGGGRNSPLHF. The CDR3 coding sequence is TGTGCCAGCAGTTCCGCCGGGGGGGGGCGAAATTCACCCCTCCACTTT.

This clone showed up just once. The chain carries TRBV19 and TRBJ2-3; 12 nucleotides align to TRBD2. The V gene end was trimmed by 4 bases and the J gene end by 4 bases; junction bases not matched to a gene: 6. There are 16 residues in the CDR3. Looked up from germline, CDR1 is LNHDA and CDR2 is SQIVND (reference sequence). CDR3 bases: TGTGCCAGTAGTAGAGAGACTAGCGGGGGCCCAGATACGCAGTATTTT. Amino acids: CASSRETSGGPDTQYF.

This sequence joins TRBV24-1 and TRBJ2-1; D might be TRBD1 (6 bases). Germline V gene data show CDR1 as KGHDR and CDR2 as SFDVKD. Trimming removed 2 bases from V and 1 base from J, with 8 bases in between. The CDR3 sequence is 15 residues long. The CDR3 protein is CATSDSGVSYNEQFF. The CDR3 bases are TGTGCCACCAGTGATTCAGGGGTTTCCTACAATGAGCAGTTCTTC.

The chain recombines TRBV5-1 with TRBJ1-2; D unresolved. Trimming removed 0 bases from V and 6 bases from J, with 9 bases in between. CDR1 and CDR2 from the germline V gene are SGHRS and YFSETQ. The CDR3 totals 13 residues. CDR3 protein: CASSLASADGYTF. As DNA, the CDR3 is TGCGCCAGCAGCTTGGCTAGTGCCGATGGCTACACCTTC.

The chain couples TRBV2 to TRBJ2-3; possible D gene TRBD1, 5 bases. The germline V and J ends were trimmed by 3 bases and 0 bases, with 7 bases remaining between them. CDR3 length equals 14 residues. From germline, CDR1 is SNHLY and CDR2 FYNNEI. CDR3 nucleotides: TGTGCCAGCAGTGAGGGGCGAAGCACAGATACGCAGTATTTT. Its protein product is CASSEGRSTDTQYF. The complete variable domain, with remaining parts taken from reference TRBV2 and TRBJ2-3, reads EPEVTQTPSHQVTQMGQEVILRCVPISNHLYFYWYRQILGQKVEFLVSFYNNEISEKSEIFDDQFSVERPDGSNFTLKIRSTKLEDSAMYFCASSEGRSTDTQYFGPGTRLTVL.

V and J are TRBV6-5 and TRBJ2-2, with 8 bases fitting TRBD2. CDR1 is MNHEY, CDR2 SVGAGI, per germline. Unmatched junction bases numbered 7, after V lost 9 bases and J lost 4 bases. The CDR3 contains 14 residues. CDR3 in DNA: TGTGCCAGTTCGGGGGGGCAAACCACCGGGGAGCTGTTTTTT. Encoded protein: CASSGGQTTGELFF.

This clone showed up just once. This chain connects TRBV13 to TRBJ2-7; D may be TRBD1 (6 bases). Per germline, CDR1 PRHDT and CDR2 FYEKMQ (reference sequence). Trimming left V 0 bases short and J 6 bases short, with 12 bases between. This CDR3 comprises 14 residues. The CDR3 here is CASSLGGALGEQYF. The CDR3 DNA reads TGTGCCAGCAGCTTAGGGGGGGCGTTGGGCGAGCAGTACTTC.

This clone was observed a single time. This chain uses TRBV25-1 with TRBJ2-2; the D gene is possibly TRBD2 (6 bases). This CDR3 comprises 14 residues. V gave up 5 bases and J gave up 6 bases, with 13 bases separating them. Germline V lookup: CDR1 MGHDK, CDR2 SYGVNS. The CDR3 sequence: CASSQLGEAGELFF. CDR3 sequence (DNA): TGTGCCAGCAGTCAGCTGGGGGAGGCCGGGGAGCTGTTTTTT. The full variable domain, completed using reference TRBV25-1 and TRBJ2-2, is EADIYQTPRYLVIGTGKKITLECSQTMGHDKMYWYQQDPGMELHLIHYSYGVNSTEKGDLSSESTVSRIRTEHFPLTLESARPSHTSQYLCASSQLGEAGELFFGEGSRLTVL.

This clone has a handful of counts. CDR3: CAMMDSMNTEAFF. The CDR3 DNA is TGTGCCATGATGGACAGCATGAACACTGAAGCTTTCTTT. This chain joins TRBV10-3 and TRBJ1-1; TRBD1 is a possible D gene (6 bases). Germline V gene sequence: CDR1 ENHRY, CDR2 SYGVKD. Deletions cut 9 bases from V and 0 bases from J, with 11 bases between. The length of the CDR3 is 13 residues.

J is TRBJ1-1 and V is TRBV6-1, with no clear D. Germline V gives CDR1 MNHNS, CDR2 SASEGT. The CDR3 is made up of 13 amino acids. Trimming shortened V by 3 bases and J by 2 bases, and 7 bases separated the two germline ends. CDR3 amino acids: CASSDRGNTEAFF. The CDR3 bases are TGTGCCAGCAGTGACCGGGGAAACACTGAAGCTTTCTTT.

The J gene is TRBJ2-3, the V gene TRBV15, with D unresolved. From germline, CDR1 is LNHNV and CDR2 YYDKDF (reference sequence). The CDR3 consists of 16 residues. Trimming took off 0 bases at V and 1 base at J, with 11 bases between the two ends. In nucleotides, the CDR3 is TGTGCCACCAGCAGAGACTGGCAACCCGGCACAGATACGCAGTATTTT. Translated: CATSRDWQPGTDTQYF.

The J gene is TRBJ1-6, the V gene TRBV3-1 (or the pseudogene TRBV3-2); D not resolved. V was trimmed by 2 bases and J by 7 bases, leaving 6 bases between them. Germline V gene lookup returns CDR1 LGHDT and CDR2 YNNKEL (reference sequence). The CDR3 covers 13 residues. The CDR3 region has the DNA TGTGCCAGCAGCCAACTAAACAATTCACCCCTCCACTTT. It translates to CASSQLNNSPLHF.

V is TRBV12-5 and J is TRBJ2-1; possible D gene TRBD1, 6 bases. This CDR3 has 18 residues. V was clipped by 2 bases and J by 4 bases, with 21 bases between them. Germline V CDR1 and CDR2: LGHNT, FRNRAP. The CDR3 is CASGLTQTGLSPYNEQFF. The CDR3 coding sequence is TGTGCTAGTGGTTTGACCCAGACAGGTTTATCACCTTACAATGAGCAGTTCTTC.

This CDR3 reads CASSTVLAVSTDTQYF. CDR3 in DNA: TGTGCCAGCAGCACCGTACTAGCGGTAAGCACAGATACGCAGTATTTT. The chain employs TRBV5-4 and TRBJ2-3, with 8 bases matching TRBD2. Germline assignment: CDR1 SGHNT and CDR2 YYREEE (reference sequence). J was trimmed by 0 bases and V by 4 bases; bases with no gene match: 7. This CDR3 spans 16 amino acids.

The chain uses TRBV5-1 and TRBJ1-4; 9 bases fit TRBD1. The CDR3 spans 14 residues. Germline lookup yields CDR1 SGHRS and CDR2 YFSETQ. The V segment lost 5 bases and the J segment 6 bases; nucleotides outside the gene matches: 5. CDR3 nucleotides: TGCGCCAGCAGGCGGGGACAGGGCGATGAAAAACTGTTTTTT. Its protein is CASRRGQGDEKLFF. The full variable domain, completed using reference TRBV5-1 and TRBJ1-4, is KAGVTQTPRYLIKTRGQQVTLSCSPISGHRSVSWYQQTPGQGLQFLFEYFSETQRNKGNFPGRFSGRQFSNSRSEMNVSTLELGDSALYLCASRRGQGDEKLFFGSGTQLSVL.

A word on this clone: A junction end diverges from the germline sequence, so it may reflect a read error. CDR3 nucleotide sequence: TGTGCCAGCAGCCTAGGCCAGGGGGCTAGGAGAAAACTGTTTTTT. It encodes CASSLGQGARRKLFF. The V call is TRBV13, the J call TRBJ1-4; 8 bases fit TRBD1. Germline V gene sequence: CDR1 PRHDT, CDR2 FYEKMQ (reference sequence). CDR3 length: 15 amino acids.

This rearrangement joins TRBV7-2 to TRBJ2-2, with TRBD1 matching over 7 bases. The V segment lost 1 base and the J segment 3 bases; nucleotides outside the gene matches: 2. The CDR3 has 15 amino acids. Germline lookup yields CDR1 SGHTA and CDR2 FQGNSA. The CDR3 DNA reads TGTGCCAGCAGCTTAGAACAGGGGTACACCGGGGAGCTGTTTTTT. Encoded protein: CASSLEQGYTGELFF.

This chain uses TRBV15 with TRBJ1-5, with D possibly TRBD1 on 6 matching bases. Trimming removed 0 bases from V and 2 bases from J, with 11 bases in between. Germline-derived CDR1 and CDR2 are LNHNV and YYDKDF (reference sequence). The length of the CDR3 is 16 residues. The CDR3 loop reads CATSRDQQGGNQPQHF. The CDR3 bases are TGTGCCACCAGCAGAGACCAACAGGGAGGCAATCAGCCCCAGCATTTT.

Regarding this clone: This sample includes further DNA sequences coding for the same CDR3. V is TRBV3-1 (or the pseudogene TRBV3-2) and J is TRBJ1-1, with D possibly being TRBD1 (5 bases). CDR3 length: 14 amino acids. Germline values: CDR1 LGHDT, CDR2 YNNKEL (reference sequence). Trimming removed 0 bases from V and 2 bases from J, with 7 bases in between. CDR3 DNA sequence: TGTGCCAGCAGCCAAGATGGGGCAAACACTGAAGCTTTCTTT. Amino acid sequence: CASSQDGANTEAFF.

The chain is built from TRBV27 and TRBJ2-7; D might be TRBD1 (5 bases). V was shortened by 2 bases and J by 2 bases, with 10 bases between the two germline ends. The CDR3 contains 14 residues. CDR1 is MNHEY and CDR2 is SMNVEV in the germline V gene (reference sequence). DNA of the CDR3: TGTGCCAGCAGTTTAGCTAGGGGCCCCTACGAGCAGTACTTC. Translated: CASSLARGPYEQYF.

The V and J genes are TRBV4-1 and TRBJ1-2; tentative D call: TRBD1 (6 bases). V shed 4 bases and J shed 7 bases, with 19 bases lying between them. This CDR3 contains 15 residues. Germline V gene lookup returns CDR1 MGHRA and CDR2 YSYEKL. In DNA form, the CDR3 reads TGCGCCAGCAGCCCCTCGGGGGGGGGCGGAGGTGGCTACACCTTC. The encoded protein is CASSPSGGGGGGYTF.